What follows are 29 T cell receptor beta chains derived from one specimen sequenced in a study of neurological immune-mediated disorders. TCRdb analysed the 5' RACE reads with MiXCR anew, one entry per CDR3 protein. The sample consists of fewer than 85,000 distinct CDR3 sequences, 4.5% to 6.5% of them appearing once. Sequencing used PBMCs. All receptors derive from a woman aged 30 to 39 with multiple sclerosis.

The V and J genes are TRBV9 and TRBJ2-7, with no clear D. CDR1 is SGDLS and CDR2 is YYNGEE in the germline V gene. CDR3 length: 13 amino acids. Trimming pared 2 bases from V and 4 bases from J, leaving 10 bases between. This chain's CDR3 is CASSVDGRYEQYF. The CDR3 DNA follows: TGTGCCAGCAGCGTTGACGGTCGATACGAGCAGTACTTC.

This clonotype was seen ten or more times. This sequence joins TRBV5-6 and TRBJ2-2; the D is unclear. Deletions cut 4 bases from V and 1 base from J, with 11 bases between. This CDR3 spans 15 amino acids. Germline CDR1 SGHDT, CDR2 YYEEEE. Here the CDR3 reads CASSPWGLNTGELFF. The DNA for the CDR3 is TGTGCCAGCAGCCCCTGGGGTTTGAACACCGGGGAGCTGTTTTTT. Complete variable domain (other parts from reference TRBV5-6 and TRBJ2-2): DAGVTQSPTHLIKTRGQQVTLRCSPKSGHDTVSWYQQALGQGPQFIFQYYEEEERQRGNFPDRFSGHQFPNYSSELNVNALLLGDSALYLCASSPWGLNTGELFFGEGSRLTVL.

This clonotype was detected many times. V gene TRBV5-4 combines with J gene TRBJ2-1; 7 nucleotides match TRBD1. Germline V lookup: CDR1 SGHNT, CDR2 YYREEE (reference sequence). J was trimmed by 8 bases and V by 5 bases; bases with no gene match: 13. This CDR3 spans 15 amino acids. The CDR3 DNA reads TGTGCCAGCAGTCCCGGGCAAGGGGGCGTCTATGAGCAGTTCTTC. Its translation: CASSPGQGGVYEQFF.

In this sample, this clonotype turned up many times. This chain connects TRBV20-1 to TRBJ1-5; TRBD1 is a possible D gene (6 bases). CDR3 length: 13 amino acids. Germline loops: CDR1 DFQATT, CDR2 SNEGSKA (reference sequence). V lost 3 bases and J 7 bases, leaving 13 bases between the germline ends. The CDR3 nucleotides are TGCAGTGCTAGCTCTCAAGGGGGGCAGCCCCAGCATTTT. Its protein product is CSASSQGGQPQHF.

The sample holds a few counts of this clonotype. A read error may produce the germline difference seen at one junction end. The chain recombines TRBV4-1 with TRBJ2-4; D perhaps matches TRBD2 (5 bases). CDR3 length equals 12 residues. Per germline, CDR1 MGHRA and CDR2 YSYEKL. In nucleotides, the CDR3 is TGCGACAGCAGCAAAGACGCGAGGGTTCAGTACTTC. Translation: CDSSKDARVQYF.

This clonotype was seen ten or more times. V is TRBV20-1 and J is TRBJ1-2; no clear D gene. The CDR3 consists of 11 residues. CDR1 DFQATT and CDR2 SNEGSKA come from the germline V gene (reference sequence). V gave up 6 bases and J gave up 8 bases, with 13 bases separating them. The DNA of the CDR3 is TGCAGTGCCCGAGGCTTATCGGGCTACACCTTC. Translated: CSARGLSGYTF.

This clonotype appeared a few times. The genes are TRBV20-1 and TRBJ2-1; 7 bases align to TRBD2. V lost 3 bases and J lost 2; bases outside the gene matches: 4. CDR1 DFQATT and CDR2 SNEGSKA come from the germline V gene (reference sequence). This CDR3 comprises 14 residues. CDR3 nucleotides: TGCAGTGCTAGCTCTAGCGGACCCTACAATGAGCAGTTCTTC. It encodes CSASSSGPYNEQFF.

This clonotype was recorded a few times. This chain joins TRBV20-1 and TRBJ2-1; D ambiguous. Trimming took 3 bases from V and 8 from J, leaving 5 bases between them. CDR1 is DFQATT and CDR2 is SNEGSKA in the germline V gene (reference sequence). This CDR3 has 10 residues. CDR3 protein: CSASADEQFF. The CDR3 region has the DNA TGCAGTGCTAGCGCGGATGAGCAGTTCTTC.

This clonotype has at least ten counts. This sequence joins TRBV20-1 and TRBJ2-1; the D gene could be TRBD1 or TRBD2 (5 bases each). Between the trimmed V and J ends, which lost 3 bases and 0 bases, there was a span of 12 bases. The germline CDR1 and CDR2 sequences are DFQATT and SNEGSKA (reference sequence). CDR3 length: 15 amino acids. DNA for the CDR3: TGCAGTGCTAGTGTATGGGGGAGCTCCTACAATGAGCAGTTCTTC. This codes for CSASVWGSSYNEQFF.

This clonotype showed up many times. The rearrangement links TRBV20-1 to TRBJ2-2; D possibly corresponds to TRBD1 (6 bases). There are 15 residues in the CDR3. The V end lost 3 bases, the J end lost 6 bases, and 17 bases lay between the germline ends. The germline CDR1 and CDR2 sequences are DFQATT and SNEGSKA (reference sequence). The CDR3 protein is CSASAGTRAAGELFF. CDR3 nucleotide sequence: TGCAGTGCTAGCGCCGGGACACGAGCGGCCGGGGAGCTGTTTTTT.

This clonotype appeared many times. The chain links TRBV18 to TRBJ2-1, with 8 nucleotides matching TRBD2. V was pared by 3 bases and J by 6 bases, with 7 bases of the junction left unmatched. The CDR3 runs to 15 residues. Germline V CDR1 and CDR2: KGHSH, LQKENI. CDR3 amino acids: CASSPLAGLINEQFF. The CDR3 bases are TGTGCCAGCTCACCGCTAGCGGGCTTGATCAATGAGCAGTTCTTC.

This chain connects TRBV6-6 to TRBJ2-5, with TRBD2 matching 8 bases. From germline, CDR1 is MNHNY and CDR2 SVGAGI (reference sequence). With V trimmed by 2 bases and J by 4 bases, 6 bases remained unmatched. This CDR3 has 15 residues. The CDR3 DNA reads as TGTGCCAGCAGTTACGCGGGGGGCTCTTTAGAGACCCAGTACTTC. Its translation: CASSYAGGSLETQYF.

The sample holds many counts of this clonotype. This rearrangement joins TRBV20-1 to TRBJ2-7; D is perhaps TRBD1 (7 bases). V was pared by 0 bases and J by 3 bases, with 12 bases between. The CDR3 has 14 amino acids. Germline CDR1 and CDR2: DFQATT and SNEGSKA (reference sequence). The CDR3: CSARDRGTDYEQYF. CDR3 nucleotide sequence: TGCAGTGCTAGAGATCGGGGGACAGACTACGAGCAGTACTTC.

This clonotype has only a few counts. The chain combines TRBV5-8 with TRBJ2-7; D might be TRBD1 (6 bases). Trimming pared 3 bases from V and 2 bases from J, leaving 15 bases between. Germline V gene sequence: CDR1 SGHTS, CDR2 YDEGEE. This CDR3 region has 15 residues. The CDR3 region is CASSSFWDKTYEQYV. In nucleotides, the CDR3 is TGTGCCAGCAGCTCATTCTGGGACAAGACCTACGAGCAGTACGTC.

The rearrangement links TRBV5-1 to TRBJ2-3; no reliable D call. The CDR3 is made up of 12 amino acids. The germline V and J ends were trimmed by 4 bases and 4 bases, with 7 bases remaining between them. Germline assignment: CDR1 SGHRS and CDR2 YFSETQ. CDR3 sequence (DNA): TGCGCCAGCAGCGAAAAACCAGATACGCAGTATTTT. This sequence encodes CASSEKPDTQYF.

This clonotype was seen many times. The CDR3 here is CSAPGLARETQYF. Here the CDR3 DNA reads TGCAGTGCTCCCGGACTAGCGAGGGAGACCCAGTACTTC. The rearrangement uses TRBV20-1 and TRBJ2-5; 9 bases are a match to TRBD2. Germline-derived CDR1 and CDR2 are DFQATT and SNEGSKA (reference sequence). There are 13 residues in the CDR3. J gave up 5 bases and V 5 bases, and 6 bases lay outside the gene matches.

This clonotype was found many times. The V and J genes are TRBV29-1 and TRBJ1-1, with D maybe TRBD1 (6 bases). V was pared by 5 bases and J by 7 bases, with 14 bases between. Looked up from germline, CDR1 is SQVTM and CDR2 is ANQGSEA. This CDR3 region has 12 residues. In nucleotides, the CDR3 is TGCAGCGTTAGGCAGGGGAAAGGTGAAGCTTTCTTT. Protein sequence: CSVRQGKGEAFF. The full variable domain, in which reference TRBV29-1 and TRBJ1-1 provide the parts outside the CDR3, is SAVISQKPSRDICQRGTSLTIQCQVDSQVTMMFWYRQQPGQSLTLIATANQGSEATYESGFVIDKFPISRPNLTFSTLTVSNMSPEDSSIYLCSVRQGKGEAFFGQGTRLTVV.

The table lists this clonotype with a few counts. This chain connects TRBV20-1 to TRBJ2-3, with a weak D call TRBD1 (6 bases). CDR3 length equals 14 residues. In germline, CDR1 is DFQATT, CDR2 SNEGSKA (reference sequence). The ends were cut back, 1 base at V and 3 bases at J, with 11 bases in the middle. The CDR3, as DNA: TGCAGTGCTAGAGGCAGGGGCCAAACAGATACGCAGTATTTT. This translates into CSARGRGQTDTQYF.

This clonotype occurred many times. This chain joins TRBV18 and TRBJ2-3; possibly TRBD2 for D (6 bases). The V gene lost 3 bases and the J gene lost 6 bases, with 10 bases spanning the gap. Germline V CDR1 and CDR2: KGHSH, LQKENI. This CDR3 has 13 amino acids. CDR3 sequence (DNA): TGTGCCAGCTCACCGGAGGGGCTCGATACGCAGTATTTT. Translation: CASSPEGLDTQYF.

This clonotype has at least ten counts. CDR3 coding DNA: TGTGCCACCAGTGATTCGCTCGATGAAGCGGGAGCCTACAATGAGCAGTTCTTC. This codes for CATSDSLDEAGAYNEQFF. The chain combines TRBV24-1 with TRBJ2-1, with TRBD2 identical over 8 bases. V was clipped by 2 bases and J by 2 bases; unmatched bases: 10. The CDR3 is made up of 18 amino acids. Looked up from germline, CDR1 is KGHDR and CDR2 is SFDVKD.

At least ten counts were recorded for this clonotype. V usage is TRBV28 and J usage is TRBJ2-1; weak D call: TRBD2 (6 bases). This CDR3 has 12 amino acids. Trimming removed 3 bases at V and 8 bases at J, with 8 bases between. Germline assignment: CDR1 MDHEN and CDR2 SYDVKM. The CDR3 protein is CASSFGSHEQFF. The CDR3 DNA sequence: TGTGCCAGCAGTTTCGGGAGCCATGAGCAGTTCTTC. The variable domain in full, completed from reference TRBV28 and TRBJ2-1, reads DVKVTQSSRYLVKRTGEKVFLECVQDMDHENMFWYRQDPGLGLRLIYFSYDVKMKEKGDIPEGYSVSREKKERFSLILESASTNQTSMYLCASSFGSHEQFFGPGTRLTVL.

This clonotype has ten or more counts. J is TRBJ1-1 and V is TRBV5-1; D remains ambiguous. V lost 8 bases and J lost 1, with 6 bases in between. This CDR3 is 11 amino acids long. The germline CDR1 and CDR2 sequences are SGHRS and YFSETQ. CDR3 coding DNA: TGCGCCAGTAGGAAGAACACTGAAGCTTTCTTT. Translating it yields CASRKNTEAFF.

The chain has TRBV28 and TRBJ2-7; D perhaps matches TRBD1 (6 bases). The length of the CDR3 is 16 residues. Trimming left V 2 bases short and J 3 bases short, with 17 bases between. The germline gives CDR1 MDHEN, CDR2 SYDVKM. CDR3 coding DNA: TGTGCCAGCAGTTTAGGTTTGGGGGCAGAAGGCTACGAGCAGTACTTC. Translating it yields CASSLGLGAEGYEQYF. Based on the CDR3 plus reference TRBV28 and TRBJ2-7, the full variable domain is DVKVTQSSRYLVKRTGEKVFLECVQDMDHENMFWYRQDPGLGLRLIYFSYDVKMKEKGDIPEGYSVSREKKERFSLILESASTNQTSMYLCASSLGLGAEGYEQYFGPGTRLTVT.

This clonotype was observed at least ten times. CDR3 nucleotide sequence: TGTGCCAGCAGCCCCGGACGGAAACCGAGATACAATCAGCCCCAGCATTTT. Its translation is CASSPGRKPRYNQPQHF. The genes are TRBV6-5 and TRBJ1-5; no clear D gene. The germline V gene has CDR1 MNHEY and CDR2 SVGAGI. Trimming took 6 bases from V and 3 from J, leaving 21 bases between them. CDR3 length: 17 residues.

This clonotype has a handful of counts. The CDR3 is CASSQDTHTEAFF. The CDR3 bases are TGCGCCAGCAGCCAGGACACCCACACTGAAGCTTTCTTT. V usage is TRBV5-1 and J usage is TRBJ1-1; D is possibly TRBD1 (5 bases). Germline CDR1 is SGHRS and CDR2 is YFSETQ. Trimming shortened V by 4 bases and J by 3 bases, and 10 bases separated the two germline ends. CDR3 length: 13 residues.

The rearrangement links TRBV7-2 to TRBJ1-2; perhaps TRBD1 as D (6 bases). Deletions cut 1 base from V and 8 bases from J, with 11 bases between. There are 13 residues in the CDR3. CDR1 is SGHTA and CDR2 is FQGNSA in the germline V gene. The CDR3 region has the DNA TGTGCCAGCAGCTTAGACAGGGTATACGGCTACACCTTC. It yields the protein CASSLDRVYGYTF.

This clonotype was seen repeatedly, ten times or more. This could be a read error, since a much larger clone is one nucleotide away. The rearrangement links TRBV3-1 to TRBJ1-2; possible D gene TRBD1, 5 bases. V lost 4 bases, J lost 5 bases, and 29 bases lay in between. This CDR3 is 19 amino acids long. CDR1 and CDR2 (germline): LGHDT, YNNKEL (reference sequence). The CDR3 sequence: CASSPFIGKGTSGWYGYTF. DNA for the CDR3: TGTGCCAGCAGCCCCTTCATTGGGAAAGGGACCTCTGGTTGGTATGGCTACACCTTC. Supplemented by reference TRBV3-1 and TRBJ1-2, the full variable domain reads DTAVSQTPKYLVTQMGNDKSIKCEQNLGHDTMYWYKQDSKKFLKIMFSYNNKELIINETVPNRFSPKSPDKAHLNLHINSLELGDSAVYFCASSPFIGKGTSGWYGYTFGSGTRLTVV.

This clonotype was seen ten or more times. The CDR3 DNA is TGCGCCAGCAGTCCGGGGGGCTTTGGGGCCAACGTCCTGACTTTC. Translating it yields CASSPGGFGANVLTF. The chain uses TRBV5-1 and TRBJ2-6, with a tentative D call TRBD2 (7 bases). CDR1 is SGHRS, CDR2 YFSETQ, per germline. This CDR3 is built from 15 residues. V was clipped by 5 bases and J by 3 bases, with 12 bases between them.

In its sample, this clonotype was seen many times. This rearrangement joins TRBV5-1 to TRBJ2-3; the D gene could be TRBD1 or TRBD2 (5 bases each). Germline V gene sequence: CDR1 SGHRS, CDR2 YFSETQ. V dropped 5 bases and J dropped 1 base, with 8 bases sitting between them. This CDR3 is 13 amino acids long. The CDR3 loop is CASRGVGTDTQYF. CDR3 nucleotide sequence: TGCGCCAGCAGGGGGGTCGGCACAGATACGCAGTATTTT.